This T cell receptor beta chain stems from a study of T-cell memory formation after mild COVID-19. Constant-segment-primed 5'RACE gave TCR alpha and TCR beta cDNA libraries with sample barcodes and UMIs. TCRdb used MiXCR to reprocess the 5' RACE reads, holding one entry per CDR3 protein. The sample lists about 600,000 distinct CDR3 sequences, roughly 20% occurring once. As for this clonotype: The antigen is undetermined.

Between the trimmed V and J ends, which lost 1 base and 1 base, there was a span of 10 bases. The CDR3 runs to 15 residues. Per the germline V gene, CDR1 is SGHTA and CDR2 is FQGNSA. Regarding the study as a whole: Later expanders leaned toward CD4+, whereas clones contracting from day 15 to 85 were balanced CD4/CD8. Nothing showed for sure that second-wave clones peaking on day 37 were SARS-CoV-2 specific. Among CD4+ contracting clones, most were CM and EM, and CD8+ ones EMRA.

The V gene is TRBV7-2, the J gene TRBJ2-5; unclear D gene. This TCR was recovered from an adult woman who had mild COVID-19 (a few samples of this study predate the infection). Cell type and time point are not known. The sequenced sample consisted of PBMCs or a T cell subset sorted from them (not recorded which). The CDR3 DNA sequence: TGTGCCAGCAGCTTAGTCATGCGGAGCCAAGAGACCCAGTACTTC. Protein sequence: CASSLVMRSQETQYF. The full variable domain, with the rest looked up from reference TRBV7-2 and TRBJ2-5, is GAGVSQSPSNKVTEKGKDVELRCDPISGHTALYWYRQSLGQGLEFLIYFQGNSAPDKSGLPSDRFSAERTGGSVSTLTIQRTQQEDSAVYLCASSLVMRSQETQYFGPGTRLLVL.